This TCR beta chain was sequenced in a study of T-cell memory formation after mild COVID-19. The study's findings and limits: The CD4+ clones that contracted clustered mainly within CM and EM, and the CD8+ clones concentrated in EMRA. Balance between CD4 and CD8 was seen in clones contracting day 15 to 85, and a CD4+ lean was seen in later expanders.

A remark on this clonotype: Its cognate antigen is unknown.

The CDR3 runs to 12 residues. Trimming removed 3 bases at V and 2 bases at J, with 5 bases between. CDR1 is MGHDK and CDR2 is SYGVNS in the germline V gene. TCRdb reprocessed the 5' RACE reads via MiXCR and lists one record per CDR3 protein. The sample lists approximately 110,000 distinct CDR3 sequences; around a fifth were seen once. The chain recombines TRBV25-1 with TRBJ2-7; D not certain. This clonotype originated in a man aged 18 to 35 who had mild COVID-19 (a few samples of this study predate the infection). Cell type and time point are not known. What was sequenced was PBMCs or a T cell subset sorted from them (not recorded which). Here the CDR3 DNA reads TGTGCCAGCAGTGATACCGCCTACGAGCAGTACTTC. As protein: CASSDTAYEQYF.